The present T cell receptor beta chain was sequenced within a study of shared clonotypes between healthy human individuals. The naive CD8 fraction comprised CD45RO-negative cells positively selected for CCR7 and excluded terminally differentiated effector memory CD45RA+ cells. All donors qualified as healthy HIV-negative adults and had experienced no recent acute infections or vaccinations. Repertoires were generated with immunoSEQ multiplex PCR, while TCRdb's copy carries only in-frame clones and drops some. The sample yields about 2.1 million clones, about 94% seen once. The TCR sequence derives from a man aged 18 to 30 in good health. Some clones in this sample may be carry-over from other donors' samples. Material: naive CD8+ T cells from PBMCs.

CDR3 coding DNA: TGTGCCAGCAGCCCCACAGGCGTTAGATCCTACAATGAGCAGTTCTTC. Protein product: CASSPTGVRSYNEQFF. The genes are TRBV7-3 and TRBJ2-1; tentative D call: TRBD1 (5 bases). The CDR3 has 16 residues. The V gene lost 5 bases and the J gene lost 1 base, with 15 bases spanning the gap. The germline CDR1 and CDR2 sequences are SGHTA and FQGTGA. Looking up the rest from reference TRBV7-3 and TRBJ2-1 gives the full variable domain: GAGVSQTPSNKVTEKGKYVELRCDPISGHTALYWYRQSLGQGPEFLIYFQGTGAADDSGLPNDRFFAVRPEGSVSTLKIQRTERGDSAVYLCASSPTGVRSYNEQFFGPGTRLTVL.